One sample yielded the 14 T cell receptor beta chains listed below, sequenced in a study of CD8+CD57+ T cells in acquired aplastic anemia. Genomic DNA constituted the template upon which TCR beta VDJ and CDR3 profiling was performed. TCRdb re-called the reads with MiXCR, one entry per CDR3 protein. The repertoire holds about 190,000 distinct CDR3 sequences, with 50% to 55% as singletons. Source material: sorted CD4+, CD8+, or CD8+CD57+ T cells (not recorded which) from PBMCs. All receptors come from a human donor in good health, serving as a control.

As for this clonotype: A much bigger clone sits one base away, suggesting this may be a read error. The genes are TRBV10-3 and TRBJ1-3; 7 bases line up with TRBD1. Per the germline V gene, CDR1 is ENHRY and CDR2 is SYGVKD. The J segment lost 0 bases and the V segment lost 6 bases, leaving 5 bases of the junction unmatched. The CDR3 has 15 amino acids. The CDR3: CAISYPGGSGNTIYF. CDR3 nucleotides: TGTGCCATCAGCTATCCAGGGGGCTCTGGAAACACCATATATTTT.

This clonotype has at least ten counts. The CDR3 loop is CSNNRAVWGAGNEQFF. The CDR3 coding sequence is TGCAGTAATAACCGAGCAGTGTGGGGGGCAGGCAATGAGCAGTTCTTC. The chain joins TRBV20-1 to TRBJ2-1; TRBD1 or TRBD2 may be the D gene (6 bases each). This CDR3 region has 16 residues. Germline V lookup: CDR1 DFQATT, CDR2 SNEGSKA (reference sequence). Trimming left V 8 bases short and J 6 bases short, with 26 bases between.

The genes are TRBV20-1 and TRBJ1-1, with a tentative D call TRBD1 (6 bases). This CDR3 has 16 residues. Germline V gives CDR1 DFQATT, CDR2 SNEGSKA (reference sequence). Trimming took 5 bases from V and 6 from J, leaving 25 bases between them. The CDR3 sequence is CSAAPGGGAISPEAFF. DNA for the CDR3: TGCAGTGCTGCCCCCGGGGGGGGCGCGATCTCCCCTGAAGCTTTCTTT.

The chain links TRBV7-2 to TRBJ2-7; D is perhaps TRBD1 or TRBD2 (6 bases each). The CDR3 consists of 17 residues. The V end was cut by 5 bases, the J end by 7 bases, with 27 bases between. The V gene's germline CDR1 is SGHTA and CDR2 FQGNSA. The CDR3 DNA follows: TGTGCCAGCAGCCCCCCACCTGCCTGGGACGGGGGCATGGAGCAGTACTTC. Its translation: CASSPPPAWDGGMEQYF.

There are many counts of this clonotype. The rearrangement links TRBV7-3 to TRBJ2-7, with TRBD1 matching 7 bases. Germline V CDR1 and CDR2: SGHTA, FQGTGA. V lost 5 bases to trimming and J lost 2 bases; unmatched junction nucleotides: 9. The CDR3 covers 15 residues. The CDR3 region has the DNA TGTGCCAGCAGCGACCAGACAGGGCAAACCTACGAGCAGTACTTC. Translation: CASSDQTGQTYEQYF.

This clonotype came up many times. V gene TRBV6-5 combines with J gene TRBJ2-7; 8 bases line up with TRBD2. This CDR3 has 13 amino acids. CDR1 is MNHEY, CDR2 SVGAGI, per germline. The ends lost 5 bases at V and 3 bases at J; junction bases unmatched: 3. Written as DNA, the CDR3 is TGTGCCAGCAGTCGAAGCGGGGGCTACGAGCAGTACTTC. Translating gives CASSRSGGYEQYF.

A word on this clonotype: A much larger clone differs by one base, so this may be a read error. The CDR3 region has the DNA TGTGCCAGCAGCTCCATCAGGGTAGAGACCGGGGGGCTGTTTTTT. It translates to CASSSIRVETGGLFF. This chain links TRBV7-6 with TRBJ2-2, with D possibly being TRBD2 (6 bases). This CDR3 region has 15 residues. Germline values: CDR1 SGHVS, CDR2 FNYEAQ.

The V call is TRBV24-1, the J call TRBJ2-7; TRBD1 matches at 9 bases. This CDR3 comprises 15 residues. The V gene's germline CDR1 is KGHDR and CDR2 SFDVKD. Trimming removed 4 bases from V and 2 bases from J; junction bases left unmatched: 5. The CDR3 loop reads CATSEGQGGTYEQYF. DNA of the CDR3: TGTGCCACCAGTGAGGGACAGGGAGGGACCTACGAGCAGTACTTC.

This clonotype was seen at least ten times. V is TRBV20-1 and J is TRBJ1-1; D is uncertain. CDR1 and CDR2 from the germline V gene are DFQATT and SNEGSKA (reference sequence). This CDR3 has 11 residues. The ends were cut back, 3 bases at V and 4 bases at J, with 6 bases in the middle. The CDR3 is CSARYSTEAFF. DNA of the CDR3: TGCAGTGCTAGGTACAGCACTGAAGCTTTCTTT.

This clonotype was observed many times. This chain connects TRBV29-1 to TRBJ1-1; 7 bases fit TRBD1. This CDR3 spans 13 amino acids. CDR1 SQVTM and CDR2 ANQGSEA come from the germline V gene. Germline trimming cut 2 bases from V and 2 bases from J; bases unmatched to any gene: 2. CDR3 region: CSVERDSNTEAFF. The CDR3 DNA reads TGCAGCGTTGAACGGGACAGCAACACTGAAGCTTTCTTT.

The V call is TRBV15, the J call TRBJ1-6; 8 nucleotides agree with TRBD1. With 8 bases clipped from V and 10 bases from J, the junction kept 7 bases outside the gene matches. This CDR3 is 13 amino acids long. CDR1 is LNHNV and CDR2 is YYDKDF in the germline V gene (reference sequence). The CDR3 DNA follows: TGTGCCACCCAAGGACAGGGTGAATCACCCCTCCACTTT. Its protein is CATQGQGESPLHF.

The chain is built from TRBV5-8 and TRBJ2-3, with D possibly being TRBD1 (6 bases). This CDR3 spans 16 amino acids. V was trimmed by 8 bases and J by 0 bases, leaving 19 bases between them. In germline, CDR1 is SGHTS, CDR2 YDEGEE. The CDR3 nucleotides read TGTGCCAGTAGCGCCTTGGGGACAACTAGCACAGATACGCAGTATTTT. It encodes CASSALGTTSTDTQYF.

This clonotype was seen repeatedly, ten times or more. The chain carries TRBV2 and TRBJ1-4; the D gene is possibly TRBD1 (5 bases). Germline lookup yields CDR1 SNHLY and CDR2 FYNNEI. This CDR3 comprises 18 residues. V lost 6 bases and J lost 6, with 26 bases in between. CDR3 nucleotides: TGTGCCAGCAGCCCTCCCTCGGGGGTGGTAGCAACGGATGAAAAACTGTTTTTT. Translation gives CASSPPSGVVATDEKLFF. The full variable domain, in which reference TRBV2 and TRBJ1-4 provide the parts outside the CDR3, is EPEVTQTPSHQVTQMGQEVILRCVPISNHLYFYWYRQILGQKVEFLVSFYNNEISEKSEIFDDQFSVERPDGSNFTLKIRSTKLEDSAMYFCASSPPSGVVATDEKLFFGSGTQLSVL.

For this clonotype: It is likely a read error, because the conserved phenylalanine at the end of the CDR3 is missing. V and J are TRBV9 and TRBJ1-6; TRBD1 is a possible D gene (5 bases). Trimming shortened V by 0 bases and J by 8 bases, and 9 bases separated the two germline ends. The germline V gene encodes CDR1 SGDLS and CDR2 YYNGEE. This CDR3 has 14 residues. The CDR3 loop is CASSVGQRDSPLHL. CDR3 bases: TGTGCCAGCAGCGTAGGACAGAGAGATTCACCCCTCCACCTC.